Listed here are 24 T cell receptor beta chains from one sample, sequenced in a study of post-analysis software for immune sequencing data. The study, taken as a whole, reports: Included in a set of 5 or 6 TRBV segments more frequent in patients than controls were TRBV5-6, TRBV5-1 and TRBV20-1.

TCR beta cDNA libraries had unique molecular identifiers. TCRdb independently ran MiXCR on the PCR reads; one entry per CDR3 protein. Of 820,000 or so distinct CDR3 sequences listed, around 50% were seen once; the top ten hold 4.6%. These receptors' antigens are unknown. Sequenced: blood. These receptors were collected from a girl aged 5-17 years with multiple sclerosis.

The chain recombines TRBV29-1 with TRBJ2-7; D might be TRBD1 (6 bases). Germline V gives CDR1 SQVTM, CDR2 ANQGSEA. The CDR3 totals 13 residues. V shed 6 bases and J shed 4 bases, with 16 bases lying between them. The CDR3 nucleotides read TGCAGCGTCCGATCAGGGGAAACATACGAGCAGTACTTC. It is translated as CSVRSGETYEQYF.

This chain links TRBV21-1 with TRBJ2-5; the DNA was not compared with TRBD1, the D call given in the table. TRBJ2-7 explains the end of the DNA better; the J call may be wrong. TRBV21-1 is a known pseudogene. This CDR3 has 16 residues. The CDR3 bases are TGTGCCACCCACTCAATTCGTCACAGGGGCGACTACGAGCAGTACTTC. Translation gives CATHSIRHRGDYEQYF.

The CDR3 here is CASSLGGNSGANVLTF. Here the CDR3 DNA reads TGTGCCAGCAGCTTGGGGGGAAACTCTGGGGCCAACGTCCTGACTTTC. The rearrangement joins TRBV5-4 to TRBJ2-6; D gene unclear. This CDR3 has 16 amino acids. The V gene's germline CDR1 is SGHNT and CDR2 YYREEE (reference sequence). V lost 0 bases to trimming and J lost 0 bases, with 7 bases between them.

This clonotype was seen a handful of times. The chain has TRBV29-1 and TRBJ2-1; 13 bases are shared with TRBD2. Per the germline V gene, CDR1 is SQVTM and CDR2 is ANQGSEA. The trim removed 6 bases at V and 2 bases at J, leaving 4 bases unmatched. This CDR3 is 15 amino acids long. CDR3 loop: CSVTLAGGAYNEQFF. CDR3 DNA sequence: TGCAGCGTGACACTAGCGGGAGGGGCCTACAATGAGCAGTTCTTC.

The V call is TRBV5-1, the J call TRBJ2-1; D is ambiguous. V lost 1 base to trimming and J lost 5 bases, with 13 bases between them. CDR1 and CDR2 (germline): SGHRS, YFSETQ. CDR3 length: 15 amino acids. DNA for the CDR3: TGCGCCAGCAGCTTGTTTCTAGTGGTTAACAATGAGCAGTTCTTC. Its translation is CASSLFLVVNNEQFF. The variable domain in full, completed from reference TRBV5-1 and TRBJ2-1, reads KAGVTQTPRYLIKTRGQQVTLSCSPISGHRSVSWYQQTPGQGLQFLFEYFSETQRNKGNFPGRFSGRQFSNSRSEMNVSTLELGDSALYLCASSLFLVVNNEQFFGPGTRLTVL.

The CDR3 DNA reads TGCGCCAGCAGCTTTCACCGGACAGGGGGCATGGGCGAGCAGTACTTC. Encoded protein: CASSFHRTGGMGEQYF. The gene calls are TRBV5-1 and TRBJ2-4, with 11 bases identical to TRBD1. Near its end, the DNA agrees better with TRBJ2-7, so the J call may be wrong. The CDR3 loop spans 16 amino acids. The germline V gene encodes CDR1 SGHRS and CDR2 YFSETQ.

The rearrangement uses TRBV7-9 and TRBJ2-1, with 7 bases lining up with TRBD1. The V and J ends lost 0 bases and 4 bases, in that order; junction bases with no gene match: 3. This CDR3 comprises 15 residues. Germline CDR1 and CDR2: SEHNR and FQNEAQ (reference sequence). The CDR3 reads CASSLAIQGYNEQFF. In nucleotides, the CDR3 is TGTGCCAGCAGCTTAGCGATACAGGGGTACAATGAGCAGTTCTTC.

Note on this clonotype: At one of its ends the junction is not consistent with the germline gene, which may arise from a read error. V is TRBV19 and J is TRBJ2-2; 9 bases fit TRBD1. The germline V gene encodes CDR1 LNHDA and CDR2 SQIVND (reference sequence). CDR3 length: 16 residues. CDR3 sequence (DNA): TGTGCCGGTAGAAGTATCACAGGGGGCGGGACCGGGGAGCTGTTTTTT. Translating it yields CAGRSITGGGTGELFF. Based on the CDR3 plus reference TRBV19 and TRBJ2-2, the full variable domain is DGGITQSPKYLFRKEGQNVTLSCEQNLNHDAMYWYRQDPGQGLRLIYYSQIVNDFQKGDIAEGYSVSREKKESFPLTVTSAQKNPTAFYLCAGRSITGGGTGELFFGEGSRLTVL.

The gene calls are TRBV5-1 and TRBJ2-7; D could derive from TRBD1 or TRBD2 (6 bases each). Trimming removed 0 bases at V and 3 bases at J, with 19 bases between. CDR3 length: 17 residues. Germline V lookup: CDR1 SGHRS, CDR2 YFSETQ. Here the CDR3 reads CASSLAGGSISFYEQYF. The CDR3 DNA is TGCGCCAGCAGCTTGGCCGGGGGCAGCATCTCCTTCTACGAGCAGTACTTC.

The chain uses TRBV15 and TRBJ2-6; possibly TRBD1 for D (7 bases). The V end lost 5 bases, the J end lost 3 bases, and 23 bases lay between the germline ends. The CDR3 totals 19 residues. Germline V gene sequence: CDR1 LNHNV, CDR2 YYDKDF (reference sequence). CDR3 protein: CATSERRGGGNLGANVLTF. CDR3 nucleotides: TGTGCCACCAGCGAGAGGCGAGGAGGGGGCAACCTTGGGGCCAACGTCCTGACTTTC.

The chain uses TRBV3-1 and TRBJ2-1; TRBD1 or TRBD2 may be the D gene (5 bases each). The CDR3 extends over 14 amino acids. V gave up 8 bases and J gave up 2 bases, with 13 bases separating them. Germline values: CDR1 LGHDT, CDR2 YNNKEL (reference sequence). The CDR3, as DNA: TGTGCCAGCGGGGGTGGCCAGACCTACAATGAGCAGTTCTTC. The encoded protein is CASGGGQTYNEQFF.

This chain connects TRBV5-1 to TRBJ1-2, with 9 bases aligning to TRBD1. Looked up from germline, CDR1 is SGHRS and CDR2 is YFSETQ. The CDR3 is made up of 15 amino acids. Trimming cost V 3 bases and J 2 bases; bases outside gene matches: 5. The CDR3 here is CASSSGDRENYGYTF. The CDR3 nucleotides read TGCGCCAGCAGCTCCGGGGACAGGGAAAACTATGGCTACACCTTC.

This clonotype was counted only a few times. This chain joins TRBV29-1 and TRBJ2-7; D not certain. V lost 5 bases to trimming and J lost 4 bases, with 9 bases between them. From germline, CDR1 is SQVTM and CDR2 ANQGSEA. There are 11 residues in the CDR3. The DNA of the CDR3 is TGCAGCGTTCAGGTTGCGTACGAGCAGTACTTC. This codes for CSVQVAYEQYF.

The V gene is TRBV12-3 or TRBV12-4, the J gene TRBJ1-2; D is possibly TRBD1 (6 bases). V shed 5 bases and J shed 3 bases, with 13 bases lying between them. This CDR3 has 14 amino acids. Here the CDR3 reads CASSLRGVHYGYTF. In DNA, the CDR3 is TGTGCCAGCAGTCTAAGGGGGGTACACTATGGCTACACCTTC.

J is TRBJ1-1 and V is TRBV7-9; weak D call: TRBD1 (5 bases). The germline V gene has CDR1 SEHNR and CDR2 FQNEAQ (reference sequence). The CDR3 totals 13 residues. The ends were cut back, 1 base at V and 7 bases at J, with 10 bases in the middle. The CDR3 spells CASSLEGRHEAFF. The CDR3 bases are TGTGCCAGCAGCTTAGAGGGACGGCATGAAGCTTTCTTT. Using reference TRBV7-9 and TRBJ1-1 for the parts outside the CDR3, the full variable domain is DTGVSQNPRHKITKRGQNVTFRCDPISEHNRLYWYRQTLGQGPEFLTYFQNEAQLEKSRLLSDRFSAERPKGSFSTLEIQRTEQGDSAMYLCASSLEGRHEAFFGQGTRLTVV.

The chain has TRBV5-1 and TRBJ2-7; TRBD2 aligns across 10 bases. The CDR3 extends over 15 amino acids. Unmatched junction bases numbered 9, after V lost 2 bases and J lost 7 bases. CDR1 and CDR2 (germline): SGHRS, YFSETQ. The CDR3 loop reads CASSLLAGSVYEQYF. As DNA, the CDR3 is TGCGCCAGCAGCTTACTAGCGGGATCAGTGTATGAGCAGTACTTC.

J is TRBJ1-1 and V is TRBV6-1; D remains unclear. CDR1 and CDR2 from the germline V gene are MNHNS and SASEGT. V shed 2 bases and J shed 0 bases, with 4 bases lying between them. CDR3 length: 13 residues. The CDR3 DNA reads as TGTGCCAGCAGTGAATCGGTGAACACTGAAGCTTTCTTT. This translates into CASSESVNTEAFF.

The chain has TRBV5-1 and TRBJ2-1; perhaps D is TRBD1 or TRBD2 (5 bases each). In germline, CDR1 is SGHRS, CDR2 YFSETQ. The CDR3 totals 13 residues. V lost 4 bases and J lost 9, with 14 bases in between. The CDR3 DNA follows: TGCGCCAGCAGCGCGCCTGGGGCGGGTGAGCAGTTCTTC. It yields the protein CASSAPGAGEQFF. The complete variable domain, with remaining parts taken from reference TRBV5-1 and TRBJ2-1, reads KAGVTQTPRYLIKTRGQQVTLSCSPISGHRSVSWYQQTPGQGLQFLFEYFSETQRNKGNFPGRFSGRQFSNSRSEMNVSTLELGDSALYLCASSAPGAGEQFFGPGTRLTVL.

This clonotype was seen a handful of times. This chain links TRBV29-1 with TRBJ2-5, with 9 bases fitting TRBD2. Unmatched junction bases numbered 1, after V lost 4 bases and J lost 1 base. The CDR3 runs 13 residues. The germline CDR1 and CDR2 sequences are SQVTM and ANQGSEA. CDR3 loop: CSVATSGQETQYF. CDR3 DNA sequence: TGCAGCGTTGCGACTAGCGGCCAAGAGACCCAGTACTTC.

The CDR3 sequence is CASSSRTVLYQPQHF. CDR3 sequence (DNA): TGTGCCAGCAGTTCCAGGACAGTCCTCTATCAGCCCCAGCATTTT. This chain joins TRBV5-8 and TRBJ1-5, with D possibly TRBD1 on 6 matching bases. This CDR3 comprises 15 residues. Germline CDR1 reads SGHTS; CDR2 reads YDEGEE. V was trimmed by 5 bases and J by 5 bases, leaving 17 bases between them.

A few counts support this clonotype. CDR3 sequence reads: CASRVGQGGHNEQFF. CDR3 nucleotide sequence: TGTGCCAGCAGAGTCGGACAGGGAGGACACAATGAGCAGTTCTTC. V usage is TRBV6-6 and J usage is TRBJ2-1; 8 nucleotides align to TRBD1. Losses at the gene ends were 6 bases for V and 5 bases for J; bases not matched to a gene: 9. CDR3 length: 15 residues. In germline, CDR1 is MNHNY, CDR2 SVGAGI (reference sequence).

This clonotype was observed a few times. The genes are TRBV5-6 and TRBJ2-5, with TRBD1 identical over 8 bases. There are 16 residues in the CDR3. The germline gives CDR1 SGHDT, CDR2 YYEEEE. V lost 0 bases, J lost 11 bases, and 15 bases stayed unmatched. The CDR3 sequence: CASSLGRGRQGYEQYF. The DNA of the CDR3 is TGTGCCAGCAGCTTGGGCCGGGGGAGACAGGGGTATGAGCAGTACTTC.

The CDR3 here is CASSEFSGQSADTQYF. The CDR3 nucleotides are TGTGCCAGCAGTGAATTTTCGGGACAGAGTGCAGATACGCAGTATTTT. The chain joins TRBV25-1 to TRBJ2-3; 7 bases match TRBD1. Germline CDR1 MGHDK, CDR2 SYGVNS. V gave up 1 base and J gave up 4 bases; unmatched junction bases: 8. The CDR3 runs to 16 residues.

The chain combines TRBV29-1 with TRBJ2-4; 8 nucleotides match TRBD2. The J call is uncertain, as TRBJ2-7 better fits the DNA end. Germline V CDR1 and CDR2: SQVTM, ANQGSEA. This CDR3 is built from 15 residues. CDR3 sequence: CSVEGVAGLEYEQYF. CDR3 sequence (DNA): TGCAGCGTTGAAGGGGTAGCGGGATTGGAGTACGAGCAGTACTTC.